Listed here is a single TCR beta chain. For the second PCR, which ran for roughly 6 to 11 cycles, a sample-barcoded 5' primer and a J-beta primer mix were used. TCRdb passed the 5' RACE reads through MiXCR, listing each CDR3 protein once. The table includes 910,000 or so distinct CDR3 sequences, about 53% detected once. This entry is derived from a study of blood T cells in healthy people across ages. V was trimmed by 5 bases and J by 3 bases, leaving 8 bases between them. The CDR3 has 13 amino acids. The gene calls are TRBV12-3 or TRBV12-4 and TRBJ1-5, with unresolved D. The sequence was obtained from a woman in her sixties in good health. The source material was blood. The CDR3 sequence is CASSVFINQPQHF. CDR3 bases: TGTGCCAGCAGTGTCTTCATCAATCAGCCCCAGCATTTT.